This TCR beta chain was documented in a study of blood T cell repertoires in COVID-19. As for the study in general: Acute and convalescent COVID-19 samples came from the United States, Italy and Spain. PBMCs, B-cell-depleted T cells, or T cells provided the cDNA or gDNA that made up the material.

CDR3 size: 18 residues. V lost 0 bases and J lost 4, with 18 bases in between. This clone was detected only a few times. Per the original methods: Counts of nucleated cells, estimated from reference gene primer amplification, were obtained. Measured with immunoSEQ multiplex PCR; TCRdb has only the in-frame clones, and not every one. V, J and clone size derive from that table, while D and trimming were established from the DNA sequence. The data contain around 100,000 clones, about 80% of them seen just once; the ten biggest clones take up around 12%. Source material: peripheral blood. This TCR was recovered from a human donor in a cohort sampled during active COVID-19. This chain joins TRBV23-1 and TRBJ2-2, with a possible D match to TRBD2 (5 bases). TRBV23-1 is assigned to the ORF class and has an uncertain function. CDR3 DNA: TGCGCCAGCAGTCAATCCCAAGATTTCGGGGTTAGCACCGGGGAGCTGTTTTTT. Translating gives CASSQSQDFGVSTGELFF.